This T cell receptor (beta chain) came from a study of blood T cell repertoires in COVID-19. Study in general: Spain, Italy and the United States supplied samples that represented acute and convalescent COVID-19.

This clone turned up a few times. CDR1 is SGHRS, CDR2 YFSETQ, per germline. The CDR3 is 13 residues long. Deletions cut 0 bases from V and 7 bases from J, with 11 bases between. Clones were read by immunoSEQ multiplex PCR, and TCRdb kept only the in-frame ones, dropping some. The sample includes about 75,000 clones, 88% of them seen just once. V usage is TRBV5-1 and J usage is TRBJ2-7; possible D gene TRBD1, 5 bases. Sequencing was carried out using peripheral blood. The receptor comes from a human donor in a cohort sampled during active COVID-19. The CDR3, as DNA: TGCGCCAGCAGCTTGGATCAGGGCAGGGAGCAGTACTTC. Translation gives CASSLDQGREQYF. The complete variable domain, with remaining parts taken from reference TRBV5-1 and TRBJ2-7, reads KAGVTQTPRYLIKTRGQQVTLSCSPISGHRSVSWYQQTPGQGLQFLFEYFSETQRNKGNFPGRFSGRQFSNSRSEMNVSTLELGDSALYLCASSLDQGREQYFGPGTRLTVT.